What follows are 5 T cell receptor beta chains derived from one specimen sequenced in a study of T cell repertoires in cytomegalovirus infection. Their antigens remain unidentified. Using its own MiXCR run on the reads, TCRdb lists one record per CDR3 protein. This table holds some 590,000 distinct CDR3 sequences, under 45% found once. The specimen comprised cultured PBMCs, sampled from culture after CMV antigen stimulation. The origin of the receptors is a human donor in good health (CMV status not recorded). Some clones in this sample may be carry-over from other donors' samples.

The rearrangement joins TRBV7-6 to TRBJ2-3; possible D gene TRBD1, 5 bases. Between the trimmed V and J ends, which lost 5 bases and 5 bases, there was a span of 17 bases. Germline CDR1 and CDR2: SGHVS and FNYEAQ. This CDR3 comprises 15 residues. The CDR3 DNA reads as TGTGCCAGCAGCCCTTGGGGCGGAGTAGGAGATACGCAGTATTTT. It yields the protein CASSPWGGVGDTQYF.

V usage is TRBV10-3 and J usage is TRBJ2-3, with D tentatively TRBD2 (6 bases). Germline CDR1 is ENHRY and CDR2 is SYGVKD. This CDR3 comprises 15 residues. Trimming pared 8 bases from V and 3 bases from J, leaving 18 bases between. In DNA, the CDR3 is TGTGCCATCTACCAGGGAGGCAGCGGTACAGATACGCAGTATTTT. Protein product: CAIYQGGSGTDTQYF.

On this clonotype: This may be a read error, as it is one base from a much larger clone. The J gene is TRBJ1-5, the V gene TRBV12-3 or TRBV12-4; D not certain. The germline V and J ends were trimmed by 2 bases and 4 bases, with 6 bases remaining between them. The CDR3 totals 13 residues. DNA of the CDR3: TGTGCCAGCAGTTTAATAGAAAATCAGCCCCAGCATTTT. Protein: CASSLIENQPQHF.

The table lists this clonotype with a few counts. The chain is built from TRBV7-2 and TRBJ2-1; weak D call: TRBD2 (5 bases). The V end lost 4 bases, the J end lost 4 bases, and 14 bases lay between the germline ends. CDR3 size: 15 residues. Germline CDR1 is SGHTA and CDR2 is FQGNSA. Here the CDR3 DNA reads TGTGCCAGCAGCTCCTCGAGACTAACATACAATGAGCAGTTCTTC. As protein: CASSSSRLTYNEQFF.

This rearrangement joins TRBV7-2 to TRBJ1-3, with D unclear. The CDR3 extends over 14 amino acids. In germline, CDR1 is SGHTA, CDR2 FQGNSA. V dropped 2 bases and J dropped 4 bases, with 9 bases sitting between them. In DNA, the CDR3 is TGTACCAGCAGCTTAACGGAATTCGGAAACACCATATATTTT. Protein product: CTSSLTEFGNTIYF.